These 4 T cell receptor beta chains were sequenced from one sample in a study of spatial heterogeneity in lung cancer. Time point in this sample: sample taken at primary tumor resection. Material for sequencing was whole RNA from tumor, nontumor lung or frozen PBMC, left unsorted. TCRdb reanalysed the 5' RACE reads using MiXCR and keeps one entry per CDR3 protein. The sample lists approximately 90,000 distinct CDR3 sequences; approximately 8.9% were seen once. This specimen was PBMCs, taken at surgery. The receptors were sampled from a male donor with early-stage non-small cell lung cancer.

This clonotype was seen a handful of times. The chain is built from TRBV12-3 or TRBV12-4 and TRBJ2-5; D call uncertain. CDR3 length equals 12 residues. V lost 4 bases and J 7 bases, leaving 10 bases between the germline ends. This CDR3 reads CASSSLRRTQYF. The CDR3 nucleotides are TGTGCCAGCAGTTCCCTTCGGCGGACCCAGTACTTC.

The chain links TRBV20-1 to TRBJ1-5; D is possibly TRBD1 (6 bases). The CDR3 runs to 15 residues. Germline CDR1 and CDR2: DFQATT and SNEGSKA (reference sequence). The V and J ends lost 1 base and 1 base respectively, with 11 bases between them. CDR3 sequence: CSARAMGGSNQPQHF. CDR3 DNA sequence: TGCAGTGCTAGAGCGATGGGGGGCAGCAATCAGCCCCAGCATTTT.

In its sample, this clonotype was seen a few times. The chain employs TRBV5-1 and TRBJ1-3; D remains unclear. The ends were cut back, 0 bases at V and 0 bases at J, with 4 bases in the middle. Germline V gene data show CDR1 as SGHRS and CDR2 as YFSETQ. The CDR3 is made up of 14 amino acids. CDR3 nucleotide sequence: TGCGCCAGCAGCTTGGGCTTCTCTGGAAACACCATATATTTT. Amino acids: CASSLGFSGNTIYF. Full variable domain (outside the CDR3, taken from reference TRBV5-1 and TRBJ1-3): KAGVTQTPRYLIKTRGQQVTLSCSPISGHRSVSWYQQTPGQGLQFLFEYFSETQRNKGNFPGRFSGRQFSNSRSEMNVSTLELGDSALYLCASSLGFSGNTIYFGEGSWLTVV.

This clonotype came up a few times. The CDR3 sequence is CASSLGGAGDTQYF. CDR3 DNA: TGTGCCAGCAGCTTAGGGGGGGCTGGAGATACGCAGTATTTT. V usage is TRBV7-9 and J usage is TRBJ2-3; D possibly matches TRBD1 or TRBD2 (6 bases each). The ends were cut back, 1 base at V and 5 bases at J, with 10 bases in the middle. Germline V gene lookup returns CDR1 SEHNR and CDR2 FQNEAQ (reference sequence). The CDR3 extends over 14 amino acids.